This entry lists 30 T cell receptor beta chains sequenced from one sample in a study of regulatory T cells in long-lasting Graves disease. Time point: persistent/refractory GD, antithyroid drugs over 5 years with positive TRAb. RNA from PBMCs was the source of the TCR library. Arm-PCR of CDR3 regions and iRepertoire HTBI primers were the basis on which TCR beta libraries were built. TCRdb redid the calling of the multiplex PCR reads with MiXCR, one entry per CDR3 protein. The profile shows 400,000 to 500,000 distinct CDR3 sequences, roughly 21% of them singletons. The sequenced sample was peripheral blood mononuclear cells (PBMCs), obtained when the disease was refractory, from a patient treated with antithyroid drugs. These TCRs come from a female donor with Graves disease.

A few counts support this clonotype. The chain links TRBV11-2 to TRBJ1-4; 7 positions match TRBD1. Unmatched junction bases numbered 4, after V lost 5 bases and J lost 4 bases. Germline V CDR1 and CDR2: SGHAT, FQNNGV. The length of the CDR3 is 14 residues. In DNA, the CDR3 is TGTGCCAGCAGCCCCAACAGGGGTAATGAAAAACTGTTTTTT. Translation: CASSPNRGNEKLFF.

The V and J genes are TRBV20-1 and TRBJ2-5, with 11 bases that match TRBD1. The junction had 8 bases not matched to a gene; V was cut back by 6 bases and J by 5 bases. The CDR3 runs to 14 residues. Germline CDR1 reads DFQATT; CDR2 reads SNEGSKA (reference sequence). CDR3 loop: CSAVDRGRGETQYF. CDR3 coding DNA: TGCAGTGCCGTGGACAGGGGGCGCGGTGAGACCCAGTACTTC.

This chain joins TRBV10-3 and TRBJ1-2, with D possibly matching TRBD1 (5 bases). Deletions cut 0 bases from V and 14 bases from J, with 13 bases between. This CDR3 is 12 amino acids long. Germline CDR1 ENHRY, CDR2 SYGVKD. CDR3: CAISESSGPGTF. DNA of the CDR3: TGTGCCATCAGTGAGTCGTCAGGGCCGGGAACCTTC.

Points on this clonotype: This may be a read error: a much more frequent sequence differs by one nucleotide. The chain carries TRBV5-1 and TRBJ1-6; D possibly corresponds to TRBD1 (5 bases). The CDR3 runs 15 residues. V shed 3 bases and J shed 8 bases, with 15 bases lying between them. Germline V gene data show CDR1 as SGHRS and CDR2 as YFSETQ. This chain's CDR3 is CASSSAPGNDSPLHF. CDR3 in DNA: TGCGCCAGCAGCTCGGCCCCAGGGAACGATTCACCCCTCCACTTT. Looking up the rest from reference TRBV5-1 and TRBJ1-6 gives the full variable domain: KAGVTQTPRYLIKTRGQQVTLSCSPISGHRSVSWYQQTPGQGLQFLFEYFSETQRNKGNFPGRFSGRQFSNSRSEMNVSTLELGDSALYLCASSSAPGNDSPLHFGNGTRLTVT.

A remark on this clonotype: A much larger clone is a single base away; this may be a read error. The chain joins TRBV7-2 to TRBJ2-5, with D unresolved. The length of the CDR3 is 14 residues. V dropped 5 bases and J dropped 7 bases, with 17 bases sitting between them. The germline gives CDR1 SGHTA, CDR2 FQGNSA. CDR3 DNA sequence: TGTGCCAGCAGCCCAATGGTTGGGAAGGGGACCCAGTACTTC. Protein: CASSPMVGKGTQYF. Using reference TRBV7-2 and TRBJ2-5 for the parts outside the CDR3, the full variable domain is GAGVSQSPSNKVTEKGKDVELRCDPISGHTALYWYRQSLGQGLEFLIYFQGNSAPDKSGLPSDRFSAERTGGSVSTLTIQRTQQEDSAVYLCASSPMVGKGTQYFGPGTRLLVL.

Note on this clonotype: Given a much more abundant clone one base away, this may be a read error. The chain has TRBV6-2 or TRBV6-3 and TRBJ1-5; D unresolved. Trimming pared 8 bases from V and 6 bases from J, leaving 17 bases between. The CDR3 length is 14 residues. The germline V gene has CDR1 MNHEY and CDR2 SVGEGT. The CDR3 here is CASGDQAGTQPQHF. For the CDR3, the DNA is TGTGCCAGCGGTGATCAGGCAGGCACTCAGCCCCAGCATTTT.

V gene TRBV10-3 combines with J gene TRBJ2-7; TRBD1 is a possible D gene (8 bases). V lost 5 bases and J lost 3, with 14 bases in between. The CDR3 has 14 amino acids. Per germline, CDR1 ENHRY and CDR2 SYGVKD. CDR3 coding DNA: TGTGCCATCAGTACAGGGGGGGGCCTCTACGAGCAGTACTTC. Its protein is CAISTGGGLYEQYF.

V usage is TRBV7-9 and J usage is TRBJ1-3; TRBD1 is a possible D gene (5 bases). The germline V gene has CDR1 SEHNR and CDR2 FQNEAQ (reference sequence). CDR3 length: 15 amino acids. The V end lost 0 bases, the J end lost 2 bases, and 8 bases lay between the germline ends. The CDR3 nucleotides are TGTGCCAGCAGCTTAGCGGGGCAACCTGGAAACACCATATATTTT. Its protein product is CASSLAGQPGNTIYF.

This sequence joins TRBV6-1 and TRBJ2-3; 10 positions match TRBD1. V was clipped by 8 bases and J by 4 bases; unmatched bases: 6. Germline V gene sequence: CDR1 MNHNS, CDR2 SASEGT. The CDR3 is 14 amino acids. The DNA of the CDR3 is TGTGCCAGCGACAGGACAGGGGGTGCAGATACGCAGTATTTT. It specifies CASDRTGGADTQYF.

In regard to this clonotype: A much more abundant neighbour one base away suggests this may be a read error. V usage is TRBV28 and J usage is TRBJ1-1; D call uncertain. The length of the CDR3 is 14 residues. Germline CDR1 MDHEN, CDR2 SYDVKM. V was trimmed by 5 bases and J by 1 base, leaving 11 bases between them. Written as DNA, the CDR3 is TGTGCCAGCAGTACCTTGGCAGGGAACACTGAAGCTTTCTTT. This codes for CASSTLAGNTEAFF.

Concerning this clonotype itself: No DNA is shown, since the ends of the CDR3 on it are uncertain; the CDR3 is the one TCRdb lists. Here the CDR3 reads CAISTTPGSCFF. The J gene is TRBJ2-2, the V gene TRBV10-3. The CDR3 is made up of 12 amino acids, end residues included. Germline lookup yields CDR1 ENHRY and CDR2 SYGVKD.

This clonotype was observed a few times. The chain joins TRBV28 to TRBJ1-1; possibly TRBD1 for D (5 bases). Trimming removed 5 bases at V and 3 bases at J, with 16 bases between. Germline CDR1 is MDHEN and CDR2 is SYDVKM. The CDR3 runs 15 residues. For the CDR3, the DNA is TGTGCCAGCAGTCAACCCAGGGATCGGCACACTGAAGCTTTCTTT. Protein product: CASSQPRDRHTEAFF.

The chain uses TRBV6-9 and TRBJ2-7; D is undetermined. The CDR3 loop spans 14 amino acids. V dropped 3 bases and J dropped 3 bases, with 12 bases sitting between them. From germline, CDR1 is MNHGY and CDR2 SVAAGI. The DNA of the CDR3 is TGTGCCAGCAGTTACTCGAATGGGCACTACGAGCAGTACTTC. It translates to CASSYSNGHYEQYF.

This clonotype was recorded at least ten times. The J gene is TRBJ1-6, the V gene TRBV28, with TRBD1 matching 9 bases. The germline V gene has CDR1 MDHEN and CDR2 SYDVKM. With 5 bases clipped from V and 9 bases from J, the junction kept 2 bases outside the gene matches. This CDR3 has 13 amino acids. The chain's CDR3 is CASSGQGISPLHF. The CDR3 DNA reads TGTGCCAGCAGTGGACAGGGGATTTCACCCCTCCACTTT.

The chain is built from TRBV12-3 or TRBV12-4 and TRBJ2-1; possible D gene TRBD2, 7 bases. CDR3 size: 12 residues. Trimming took off 4 bases at V and 8 bases at J, with 9 bases between the two ends. The CDR3 nucleotides are TGTGCCAGCAGTTGGGGGGGCGATGAGCAGTTCTTC. Translation: CASSWGGDEQFF.

CDR3 DNA sequence: TGTGCCTGGAGATTCGGACAGGGTGGCTACGAGCAGTACTTC. Encoded protein: CAWRFGQGGYEQYF. The chain employs TRBV30 and TRBJ2-7; TRBD1 matches 8 bases. Germline V gene lookup returns CDR1 GTSNPN and CDR2 SVGIG (reference sequence). This CDR3 region has 14 residues. The V segment lost 3 bases and the J segment 3 bases; nucleotides outside the gene matches: 7. Based on the CDR3 plus reference TRBV30 and TRBJ2-7, the full variable domain is SQTIHQWPATLVQPVGSPLSLECTVEGTSNPNLYWYRQAAGRGLQLLFYSVGIGQISSEVPQNLSASRPQDRQFILSSKKLLLSDSGFYLCAWRFGQGGYEQYFGPGTRLTVT.

The chain recombines TRBV7-2 with TRBJ2-2; 7 nucleotides agree with TRBD1. CDR1 and CDR2 from the germline V gene are SGHTA and FQGNSA. The CDR3 totals 16 residues. V shed 4 bases, J shed 1 base, and the junction held 6 bases outside the gene matches. As DNA, the CDR3 is TGTGCCAGCAGCTCCCGGACAGGACAGAACACCGGGGAGCTGTTTTTT. Translated, it gives CASSSRTGQNTGELFF.

Ten or more counts support this clonotype. The chain links TRBV6-9 to TRBJ1-5; TRBD1 agrees at 9 bases. Looked up from germline, CDR1 is MNHGY and CDR2 is SVAAGI. J lost 0 bases, V lost 4 bases, and 13 bases had no gene match. The CDR3 sequence is 19 residues long. CDR3 DNA sequence: TGTGCCAGCAGTTCCGGGACAGGGAGCGTCCCGTATAGCAATCAGCCCCAGCATTTT. Translated, it gives CASSSGTGSVPYSNQPQHF.

This chain links TRBV5-1 with TRBJ2-2; D remains unclear. The CDR3 length is 14 residues. Between the trimmed V and J ends, which lost 2 bases and 0 bases, there was a span of 5 bases. Germline assignment: CDR1 SGHRS and CDR2 YFSETQ. CDR3 sequence reads: CASSLLTNTGELFF. The CDR3 DNA is TGCGCCAGCAGCTTATTGACGAACACCGGGGAGCTGTTTTTT. The full variable domain, in which reference TRBV5-1 and TRBJ2-2 provide the parts outside the CDR3, is KAGVTQTPRYLIKTRGQQVTLSCSPISGHRSVSWYQQTPGQGLQFLFEYFSETQRNKGNFPGRFSGRQFSNSRSEMNVSTLELGDSALYLCASSLLTNTGELFFGEGSRLTVL.

The chain employs TRBV6-1 and TRBJ1-4; perhaps TRBD1 as D (5 bases). The length of the CDR3 is 15 residues. V lost 6 bases, J lost 3 bases, and 14 bases lay in between. Germline V gene lookup returns CDR1 MNHNS and CDR2 SASEGT. The CDR3 DNA reads TGTGCCAGCAGACCCAGGGTGTTAGCTAATGAAAAACTGTTTTTT. Its protein is CASRPRVLANEKLFF.

This clonotype has ten or more counts. The chain is built from TRBV24-1 and TRBJ2-5, with 11 nucleotides matching TRBD2. CDR1 and CDR2 (germline): KGHDR, SFDVKD. The CDR3 has 14 residues. Trimming at V came to 5 bases and at J to 4 bases, leaving 2 bases not matched to a gene. The chain's CDR3 is CATSVGLAGETQYF. The DNA of the CDR3 is TGTGCCACCAGTGTAGGACTAGCGGGAGAGACCCAGTACTTC.

This clonotype was seen more than once but under ten times. The V and J genes are TRBV11-2 and TRBJ1-6, with 7 bases aligning to TRBD1. Germline trimming cut 8 bases from V and 5 bases from J; bases unmatched to any gene: 6. The CDR3 is 14 residues long. Germline V CDR1 and CDR2: SGHAT, FQNNGV. The CDR3 DNA is TGTGCCAGCCAGGACAGGCGTAATAATTCACCCCTCCACTTT. Translating it yields CASQDRRNNSPLHF. The full variable domain, with the rest looked up from reference TRBV11-2 and TRBJ1-6, is EAGVAQSPRYKIIEKRQSVAFWCNPISGHATLYWYQQILGQGPKLLIQFQNNGVVDDSQLPKDRFSAERLKGVDSTLKIQPAKLEDSAVYLCASQDRRNNSPLHFGNGTRLTVT.

This clonotype was picked up many times. The genes are TRBV12-3 or TRBV12-4 and TRBJ2-5; no clear D. The CDR3 runs to 15 residues. Trimming cost V 8 bases and J 1 base, with 17 bases left between them. In DNA, the CDR3 is TGTGCCAGCGCGGTGTCCCATTTTTTCCAAGAGACCCAGTACTTC. Translation gives CASAVSHFFQETQYF.

At least ten counts were recorded for this clonotype. This chain uses TRBV18 with TRBJ1-5; D is possibly TRBD1 (6 bases). V lost 8 bases, J lost 4 bases, and 12 bases lay in between. The germline V gene encodes CDR1 KGHSH and CDR2 LQKENI. The CDR3 covers 13 residues. CDR3 loop: CASSPGQNQPQHF. DNA for the CDR3: TGTGCCAGCAGTCCAGGACAGAATCAGCCCCAGCATTTT.

The genes are TRBV6-5 and TRBJ1-1, with D perhaps TRBD1 (5 bases). The CDR3 extends over 13 amino acids. V dropped 3 bases and J dropped 3 bases, with 8 bases sitting between them. Looked up from germline, CDR1 is MNHEY and CDR2 is SVGAGI. CDR3 sequence reads: CASSYQQDTEAFF. CDR3 nucleotide sequence: TGTGCCAGCAGTTATCAACAGGACACTGAAGCTTTCTTT.

This chain uses TRBV20-1 with TRBJ2-3, with D unclear. Germline assignment: CDR1 DFQATT and CDR2 SNEGSKA (reference sequence). The CDR3 length is 15 residues. V dropped 6 bases and J dropped 0 bases, with 16 bases sitting between them. CDR3 residues: CSAIPPGQSTDTQYF. DNA for the CDR3: TGCAGTGCAATACCCCCCGGGCAGAGCACAGATACGCAGTATTTT.

This clonotype has a count of ten or more. This CDR3 reads CASRTRGPYEQYF. CDR3 bases: TGTGCCAGCAGAACAAGGGGACCCTACGAGCAGTACTTC. The chain joins TRBV28 to TRBJ2-7; TRBD1 or TRBD2 may be the D gene (5 bases each). The germline V gene has CDR1 MDHEN and CDR2 SYDVKM. CDR3 length: 13 amino acids. The germline V and J ends were trimmed by 6 bases and 2 bases, with 11 bases remaining between them. Full variable domain (outside the CDR3, taken from reference TRBV28 and TRBJ2-7): DVKVTQSSRYLVKRTGEKVFLECVQDMDHENMFWYRQDPGLGLRLIYFSYDVKMKEKGDIPEGYSVSREKKERFSLILESASTNQTSMYLCASRTRGPYEQYFGPGTRLTVT.

This clonotype has a handful of counts. This rearrangement joins TRBV29-1 to TRBJ1-2, with TRBD1 matching over 10 bases. This CDR3 has 11 amino acids. J was trimmed by 8 bases and V by 7 bases; bases with no gene match: 4. Germline loops: CDR1 SQVTM, CDR2 ANQGSEA. CDR3 loop: CSGGTGDGYTF. CDR3 DNA: TGCAGCGGTGGGACAGGGGACGGCTACACCTTC.

This clonotype was seen only a few times. The chain combines TRBV10-3 with TRBJ1-2, with a weak D call TRBD1 (6 bases). Trimming pared 0 bases from V and 2 bases from J, leaving 13 bases between. CDR1 and CDR2 from the germline V gene are ENHRY and SYGVKD. This CDR3 region has 16 residues. CDR3 DNA: TGTGCCATCAGTGAGTCTCCAGGGGTCCGGAACTATGGCTACACCTTC. Translation: CAISESPGVRNYGYTF.

The chain combines TRBV14 with TRBJ2-7, with D maybe TRBD1 (5 bases). This CDR3 has 21 amino acids. The V gene's germline CDR1 is SGHDN and CDR2 FVKESK. V lost 6 bases and J 0 bases, leaving 33 bases between the germline ends. The CDR3 spells CASSIRALVLPRLPDSYEQYF. The CDR3 DNA sequence: TGTGCCAGCAGTATCAGGGCGTTGGTTCTTCCGCGACTGCCGGACTCCTACGAGCAGTACTTC.